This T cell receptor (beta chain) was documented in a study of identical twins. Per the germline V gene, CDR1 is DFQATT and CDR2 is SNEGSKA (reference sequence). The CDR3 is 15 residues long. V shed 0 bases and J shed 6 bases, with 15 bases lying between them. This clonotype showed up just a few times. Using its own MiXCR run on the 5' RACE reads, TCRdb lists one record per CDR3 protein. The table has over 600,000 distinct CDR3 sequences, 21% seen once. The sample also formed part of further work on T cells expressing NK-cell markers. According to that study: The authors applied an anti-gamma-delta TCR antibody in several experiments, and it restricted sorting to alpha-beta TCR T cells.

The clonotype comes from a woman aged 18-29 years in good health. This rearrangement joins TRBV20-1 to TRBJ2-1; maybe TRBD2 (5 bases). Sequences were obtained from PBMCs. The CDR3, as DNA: TGCAGTGCTAGAGAAACCGGGATAAGAGGCAATGAGCAGTTCTTC. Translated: CSARETGIRGNEQFF.